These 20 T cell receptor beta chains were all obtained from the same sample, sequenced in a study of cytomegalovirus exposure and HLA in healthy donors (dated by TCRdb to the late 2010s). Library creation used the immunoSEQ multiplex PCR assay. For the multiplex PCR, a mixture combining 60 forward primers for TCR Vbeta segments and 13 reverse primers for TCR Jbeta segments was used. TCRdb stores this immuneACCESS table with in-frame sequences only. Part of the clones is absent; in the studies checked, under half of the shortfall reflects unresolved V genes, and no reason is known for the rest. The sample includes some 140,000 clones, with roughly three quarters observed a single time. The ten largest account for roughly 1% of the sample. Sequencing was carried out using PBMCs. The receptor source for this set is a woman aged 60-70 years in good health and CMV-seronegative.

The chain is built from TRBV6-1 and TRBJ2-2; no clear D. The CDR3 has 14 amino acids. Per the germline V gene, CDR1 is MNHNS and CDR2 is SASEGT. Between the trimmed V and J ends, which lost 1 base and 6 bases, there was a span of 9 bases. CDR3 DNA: TGTGCCAGCAGTGAAGGTATAATCGCCGGGGAGCTGTTTTTT. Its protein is CASSEGIIAGELFF.

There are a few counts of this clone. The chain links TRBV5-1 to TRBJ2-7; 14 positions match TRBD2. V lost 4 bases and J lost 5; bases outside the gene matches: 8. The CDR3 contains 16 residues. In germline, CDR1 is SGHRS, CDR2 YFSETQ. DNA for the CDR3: TGCGCCAGCAGCACTGGGACTAGCGGGGGTTTCCACGAGCAGTACTTC. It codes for CASSTGTSGGFHEQYF.

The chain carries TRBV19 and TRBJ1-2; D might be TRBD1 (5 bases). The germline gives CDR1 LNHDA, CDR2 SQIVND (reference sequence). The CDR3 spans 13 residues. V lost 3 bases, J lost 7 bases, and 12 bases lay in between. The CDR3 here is CASSIGQGGGYTF. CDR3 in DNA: TGTGCCAGTAGTATCGGCCAGGGTGGTGGCTACACCTTC.

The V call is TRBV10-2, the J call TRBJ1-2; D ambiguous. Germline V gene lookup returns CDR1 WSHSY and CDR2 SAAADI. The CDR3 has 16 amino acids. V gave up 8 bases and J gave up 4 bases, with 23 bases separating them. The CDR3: CASGPSLLSNFYGYTF. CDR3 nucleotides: TGCGCCAGCGGGCCCAGCCTGCTCAGTAATTTCTATGGCTACACCTTC.

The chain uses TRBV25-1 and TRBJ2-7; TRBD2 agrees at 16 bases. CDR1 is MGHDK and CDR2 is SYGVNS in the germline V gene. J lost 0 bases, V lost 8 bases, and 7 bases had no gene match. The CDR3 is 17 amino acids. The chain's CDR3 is CASGTSGRAFISYEQYF. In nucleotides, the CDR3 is TGTGCCAGCGGGACTAGCGGGAGGGCCTTCATCTCCTACGAGCAGTACTTC.

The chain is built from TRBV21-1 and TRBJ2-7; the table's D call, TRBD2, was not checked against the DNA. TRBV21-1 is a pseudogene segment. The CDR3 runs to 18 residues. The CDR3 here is CASSKAPHTSGKPYEQYF. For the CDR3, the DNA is TGTGCCAGCAGCAAAGCCCCTCATACTAGCGGGAAACCCTACGAGCAGTACTTC.

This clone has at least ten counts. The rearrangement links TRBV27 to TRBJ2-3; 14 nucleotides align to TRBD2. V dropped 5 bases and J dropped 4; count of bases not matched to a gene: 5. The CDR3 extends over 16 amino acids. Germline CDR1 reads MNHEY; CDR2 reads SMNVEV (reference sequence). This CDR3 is CASSTQGLAGADTQYF. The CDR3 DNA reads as TGTGCCAGCAGTACCCAGGGACTAGCGGGAGCAGATACGCAGTATTTT.

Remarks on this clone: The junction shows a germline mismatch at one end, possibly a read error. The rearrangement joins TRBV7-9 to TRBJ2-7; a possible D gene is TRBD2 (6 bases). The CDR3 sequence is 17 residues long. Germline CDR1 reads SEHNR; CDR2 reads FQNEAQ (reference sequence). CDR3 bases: TGTTCCAGCAGCTTAGCAGGTCATACTAGCAGAATGTACGAGCAGTACTTC. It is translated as CSSSLAGHTSRMYEQYF.

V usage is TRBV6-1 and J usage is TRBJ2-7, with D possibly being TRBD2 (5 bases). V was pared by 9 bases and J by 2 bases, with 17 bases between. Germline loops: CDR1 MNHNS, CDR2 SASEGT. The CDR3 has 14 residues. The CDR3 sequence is CASLPKGVPYEQYF. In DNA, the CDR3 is TGTGCCAGTCTTCCTAAGGGAGTACCCTACGAGCAGTACTTC.

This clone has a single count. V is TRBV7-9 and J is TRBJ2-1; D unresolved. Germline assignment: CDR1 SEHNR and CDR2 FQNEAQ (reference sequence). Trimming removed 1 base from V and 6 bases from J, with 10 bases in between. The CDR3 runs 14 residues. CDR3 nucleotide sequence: TGTGCCAGCAGCTTAGGTGAGGCGGCCAATGAGCAGTTCTTC. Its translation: CASSLGEAANEQFF.

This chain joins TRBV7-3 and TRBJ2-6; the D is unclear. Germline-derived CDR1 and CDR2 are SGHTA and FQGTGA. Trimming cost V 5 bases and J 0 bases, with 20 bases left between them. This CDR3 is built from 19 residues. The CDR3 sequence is CASSPRHNQLNSGANVLTF. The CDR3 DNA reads TGTGCCAGCAGCCCGCGACATAATCAACTCAACTCTGGGGCCAACGTCCTGACTTTC.

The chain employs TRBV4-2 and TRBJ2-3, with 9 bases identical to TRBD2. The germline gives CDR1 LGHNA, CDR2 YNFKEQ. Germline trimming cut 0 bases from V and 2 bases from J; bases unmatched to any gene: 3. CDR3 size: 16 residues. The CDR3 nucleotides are TGTGCCAGCAGCCAAGATCCTAGCGGGGTCACAGATACGCAGTATTTT. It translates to CASSQDPSGVTDTQYF.

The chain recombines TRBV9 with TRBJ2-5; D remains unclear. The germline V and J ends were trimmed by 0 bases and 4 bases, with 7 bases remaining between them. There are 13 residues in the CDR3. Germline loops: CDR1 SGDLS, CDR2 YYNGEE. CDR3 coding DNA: TGTGCCAGCAGCGTAGTCCCAGGAGAGACCCAGTACTTC. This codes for CASSVVPGETQYF.

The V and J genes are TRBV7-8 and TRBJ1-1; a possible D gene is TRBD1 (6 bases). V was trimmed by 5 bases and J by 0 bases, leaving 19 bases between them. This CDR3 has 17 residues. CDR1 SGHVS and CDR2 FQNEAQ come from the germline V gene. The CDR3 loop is CASSPSSGGWVNTEAFF. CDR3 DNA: TGTGCCAGCAGCCCCTCAAGTGGGGGCTGGGTGAACACTGAAGCTTTCTTT. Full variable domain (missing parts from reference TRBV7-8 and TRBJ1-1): GAGVSQSPRYKVAKRGQDVALRCDPISGHVSLFWYQQALGQGPEFLTYFQNEAQLDKSGLPSDRFFAERPEGSVSTLKIQRTQQEDSAVYLCASSPSSGGWVNTEAFFGQGTRLTVV.

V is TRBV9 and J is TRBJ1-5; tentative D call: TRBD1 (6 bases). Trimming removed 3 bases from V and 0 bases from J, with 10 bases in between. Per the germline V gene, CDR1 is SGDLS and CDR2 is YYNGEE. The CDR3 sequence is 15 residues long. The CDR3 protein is CASSAQGNSNQPQHF. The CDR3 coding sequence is TGTGCCAGCAGCGCACAGGGAAATAGCAATCAGCCCCAGCATTTT.

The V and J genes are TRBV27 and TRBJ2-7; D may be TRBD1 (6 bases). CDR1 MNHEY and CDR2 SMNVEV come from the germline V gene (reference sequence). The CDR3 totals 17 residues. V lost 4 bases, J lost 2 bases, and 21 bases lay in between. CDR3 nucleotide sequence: TGTGCCAGCAGTTACCCCGCCCGACAGGAGTCGGCCTACGAGCAGTACTTC. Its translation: CASSYPARQESAYEQYF.

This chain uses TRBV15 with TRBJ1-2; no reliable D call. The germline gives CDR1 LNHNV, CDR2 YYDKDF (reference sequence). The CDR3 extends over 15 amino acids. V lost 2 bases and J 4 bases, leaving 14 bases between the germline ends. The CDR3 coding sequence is TGTGCCACCAGCAGACGTCAGGAGGCCCTCTATGGCTACACCTTC. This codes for CATSRRQEALYGYTF. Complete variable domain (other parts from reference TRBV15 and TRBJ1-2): DAMVIQNPRYQVTQFGKPVTLSCSQTLNHNVMYWYQQKSSQAPKLLFHYYDKDFNNEADTPDNFQSRRPNTSFCFLDIRSPGLGDTAMYLCATSRRQEALYGYTFGSGTRLTVV.

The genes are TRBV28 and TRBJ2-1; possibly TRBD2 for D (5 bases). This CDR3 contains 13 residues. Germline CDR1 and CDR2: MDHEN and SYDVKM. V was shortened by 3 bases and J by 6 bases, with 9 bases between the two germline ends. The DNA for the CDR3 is TGTGCCAGCAGTTTCAGAGGGATCAATGAGCAGTTCTTC. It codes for CASSFRGINEQFF.

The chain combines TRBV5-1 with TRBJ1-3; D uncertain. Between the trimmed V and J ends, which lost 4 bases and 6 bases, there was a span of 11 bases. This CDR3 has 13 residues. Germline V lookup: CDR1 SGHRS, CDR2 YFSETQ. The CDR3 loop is CASSPGSENTIYF. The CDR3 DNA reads TGCGCCAGCAGCCCGGGTTCCGAAAACACCATATATTTT. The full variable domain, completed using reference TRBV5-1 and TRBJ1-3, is KAGVTQTPRYLIKTRGQQVTLSCSPISGHRSVSWYQQTPGQGLQFLFEYFSETQRNKGNFPGRFSGRQFSNSRSEMNVSTLELGDSALYLCASSPGSENTIYFGEGSWLTVV.

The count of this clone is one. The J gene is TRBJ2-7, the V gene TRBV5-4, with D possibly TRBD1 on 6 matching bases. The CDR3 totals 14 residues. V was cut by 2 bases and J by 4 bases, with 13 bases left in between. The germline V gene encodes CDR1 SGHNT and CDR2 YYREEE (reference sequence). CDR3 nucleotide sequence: TGTGCCAGCAGCTTTGTAGGGGGTAGGTACGAGCAGTACTTC. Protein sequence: CASSFVGGRYEQYF.